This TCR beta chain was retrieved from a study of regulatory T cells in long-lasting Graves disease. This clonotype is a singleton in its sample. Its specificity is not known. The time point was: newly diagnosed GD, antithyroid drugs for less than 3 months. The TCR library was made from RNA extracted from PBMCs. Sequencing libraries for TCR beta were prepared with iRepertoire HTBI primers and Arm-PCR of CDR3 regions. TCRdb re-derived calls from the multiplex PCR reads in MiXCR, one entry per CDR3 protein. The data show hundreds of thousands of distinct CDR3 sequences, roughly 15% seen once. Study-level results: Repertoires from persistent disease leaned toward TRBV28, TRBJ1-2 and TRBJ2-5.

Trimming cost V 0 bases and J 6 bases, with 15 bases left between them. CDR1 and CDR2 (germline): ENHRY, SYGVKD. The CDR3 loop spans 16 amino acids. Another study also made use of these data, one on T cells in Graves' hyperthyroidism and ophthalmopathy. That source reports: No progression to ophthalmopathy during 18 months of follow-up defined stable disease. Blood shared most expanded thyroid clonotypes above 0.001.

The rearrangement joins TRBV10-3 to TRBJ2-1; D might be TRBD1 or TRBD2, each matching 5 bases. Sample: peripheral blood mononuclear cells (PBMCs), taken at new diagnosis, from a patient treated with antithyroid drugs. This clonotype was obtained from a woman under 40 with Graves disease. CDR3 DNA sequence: TGTGCCATCAGTGAGTCTGGGAGCTTTGGGGGCAATGAGCAGTTCTTC. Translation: CAISESGSFGGNEQFF.